The rows below give T cell receptor beta chains drawn from one sample of a study of blood T cell repertoires in COVID-19. TCRdb's table, derived via immunoSEQ multiplex PCR, lists solely in-frame clones and lacks some. The sample has about 240,000 clones; around 88% are singletons. The sequencing sample was made of peripheral blood. The receptors were sampled from an elderly man with acute or convalescent COVID-19. Each CDR3 is given with its conserved first and last residue. A D gene is named only where the DNA matches it firmly. Rows may omit the clone size; those that give it use once, few, many or a size class.

clone_size j_call v_call d_call cdr3_aa cdr3_nt
. TRBJ2-2 TRBV28 . CASSLSRFGTGELFF TGTGCCAGCAGTTTATCCCGGTTCGGCACCGGGGAGCTGTTTTTT
. TRBJ1-1 TRBV6-5 . CASSYAGGNTEAFF TGTGCCAGCAGTTACGCCGGTGGGAACACTGAAGCTTTCTTT
. TRBJ2-7 TRBV29-1 TRBD2 CSVVGLAGGLYEQYF TGCAGCGTTGTCGGACTAGCGGGAGGGCTTTACGAGCAGTACTTC
. TRBJ1-3 TRBV6-5 TRBD1 CASLRQGAGNTIYF TGTGCCAGCCTCAGACAGGGAGCTGGAAACACCATATATTTT
. TRBJ1-5 TRBV7-8 . CASSGGTKNSNQPQHF TGTGCCAGCAGCGGGGGGACTAAGAATAGCAATCAGCCCCAGCATTTT
. TRBJ1-6 TRBV7-2 TRBD1 CASSSTGTGGSPLHF TGTGCCAGCAGCTCTACTGGGACAGGGGGTTCACCCCTCCACTTT
. TRBJ1-4 TRBV4-2 TRBD1 CASSPDRGNEKLFF TGTGCCAGCAGTCCCGACAGGGGGAATGAAAAACTGTTTTTT
. TRBJ2-7 TRBV29-1 . CSALRGGAYEQYF TGCAGCGCCCTGAGGGGGGGGGCCTACGAGCAGTACTTC
. TRBJ1-3 TRBV7-2 TRBD1 CASSSRQGAGNTIYF TGTGCCAGCAGCTCGAGACAGGGGGCTGGGAACACCATATATTTT
few TRBJ1-4 TRBV5-5 . CASSLVSGVNEKLFF TGTGCCAGCAGCTTGGTGTCCGGGGTTAATGAAAAACTGTTTTTT
once TRBJ2-2 TRBV28 TRBD2 CATLPSGGAVGELFF TGTGCCACCCTTCCTAGCGGGGGGGCGGTCGGGGAGCTGTTTTTT
. TRBJ1-1 TRBV28 . CASSSPGQYTEAFF TGTGCCAGCAGTTCCCCCGGACAGTACACTGAAGCTTTCTTT
. TRBJ2-3 TRBV6-6 . CAIGKGVVTDTQYF TGTGCCATTGGGAAGGGGGTCGTCACAGATACGCAGTATTTT
. TRBJ2-1 TRBV27 . CASGDFLEEFF TGTGCCAGCGGGGACTTCCTGGAGGAGTTCTTC
once TRBJ1-4 TRBV5-6 TRBD1 CASSLAGTGEEKLFF TGTGCCAGCAGCTTGGCCGGGACAGGGGAGGAAAAACTGTTTTTT
. TRBJ1-1 TRBV11-3 . CASSSAGVNTEAFF TGTGCCAGCAGCTCGGCAGGGGTGAACACTGAAGCTTTCTTT
. TRBJ2-7 TRBV5-1 . CASSLDLRYEQYF TGCGCCAGCAGCTTGGACCTACGGTACGAGCAGTACTTC
many TRBJ1-4 TRBV3-1/TRBV3-2 . CASSYRAGNEKLFF TGTGCCAGCAGCTACAGGGCGGGTAATGAAAAACTGTTTTTT
. TRBJ2-3 TRBV5-1 . CASRPSGDRTDTQYF TGCGCCAGCAGACCCTCGGGAGACCGGACAGATACGCAGTATTTT
. TRBJ2-2 TRBV28 TRBD1 CASSPGQGNTGELFF TGTGCCAGCAGCCCAGGACAGGGGAACACCGGGGAGCTGTTTTTT
. TRBJ2-7 TRBV11-1 TRBD1 CASSPGQGAHEQYF TGTGCCAGCAGCCCGGGACAGGGAGCCCACGAGCAGTACTTC
. TRBJ1-3 TRBV28 . CASMEAGNTIYF TGTGCCAGCATGGAGGCTGGAAACACCATATATTTT
. TRBJ1-2 TRBV7-2 . CASSLDLPRGYTF TGTGCCAGCAGCTTAGATCTTCCTAGGGGCTACACCTTC
. TRBJ1-3 TRBV7-2 . CASSVGLRGQGNTIYF TGTGCCAGCAGCGTAGGGCTTAGAGGTCAGGGAAACACCATATATTTT
. TRBJ1-4 TRBV19 . CASKTIATNEKLFF TGTGCCAGCAAGACAATTGCAACTAATGAAAAACTGTTTTTT
. TRBJ1-2 TRBV18 . CASSPNRNYGYTF TGTGCCAGCTCACCAAACAGAAACTATGGCTACACCTTC
. TRBJ1-5 TRBV2 . CASSQGGGNQPQHF TGTGCCAGCAGCCAGGGTGGTGGCAATCAGCCCCAGCATTTT
few TRBJ1-1 TRBV2 . CASNRLNTEAFF TGTGCCAGCAACAGGCTGAACACTGAAGCTTTCTTT
. TRBJ2-5 TRBV5-4 TRBD1 CASSNGQVKETQYF TGTGCCAGCAGCAACGGACAGGTTAAAGAGACCCAGTACTTC
. TRBJ2-3 TRBV7-7 . CASSLVGGGDTQYF TGTGCTAGCAGCCTGGTGGGGGGTGGAGATACGCAGTATTTT
. TRBJ2-7 TRBV7-6 TRBD1 CASSLSSGGYEQYF TGTGCCAGCAGCTTATCGTCAGGGGGCTACGAGCAGTACTTC
. TRBJ1-4 TRBV7-2 . CASTEPGRYEKLFF TGTGCCAGCACCGAGCCGGGAAGATATGAAAAACTGTTTTTT